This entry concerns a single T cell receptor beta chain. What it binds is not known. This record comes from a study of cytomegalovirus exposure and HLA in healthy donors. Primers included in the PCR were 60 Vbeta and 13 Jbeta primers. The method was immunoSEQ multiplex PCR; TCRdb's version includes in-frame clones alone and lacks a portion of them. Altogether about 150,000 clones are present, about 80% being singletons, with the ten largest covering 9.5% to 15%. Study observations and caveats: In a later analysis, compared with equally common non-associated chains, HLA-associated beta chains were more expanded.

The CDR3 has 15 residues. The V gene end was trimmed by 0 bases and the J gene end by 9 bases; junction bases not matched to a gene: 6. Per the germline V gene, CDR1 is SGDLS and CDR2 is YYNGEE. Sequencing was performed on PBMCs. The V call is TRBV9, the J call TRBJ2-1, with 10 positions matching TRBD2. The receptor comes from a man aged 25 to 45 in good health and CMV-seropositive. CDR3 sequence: CASSVVSGRESEQFF. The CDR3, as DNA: TGTGCCAGCAGCGTAGTGAGCGGGAGGGAGAGTGAGCAGTTCTTC.